The 16 T cell receptor beta chains reported below all come from one sample, sequenced in a study of neurological immune-mediated disorders. TCRdb re-analysed the 5' RACE reads in MiXCR, keeping a single row per CDR3 protein. Altogether tens of thousands of distinct CDR3 sequences are present, over 9% being singletons, with the ten largest covering roughly 1.8%. Sample: PBMCs. Receptor source: a middle-aged man in good health.

This clonotype has at least ten counts. The rearrangement uses TRBV29-1 and TRBJ2-1; TRBD2 aligns across 13 bases. Trimming cost V 2 bases and J 1 base; bases outside gene matches: 5. Germline V gives CDR1 SQVTM, CDR2 ANQGSEA. The CDR3 is 17 amino acids. The CDR3 DNA follows: TGCAGCGTTGAATCCGGGACTAGCGGGGTATCCTACAATGAGCAGTTCTTC. This gives the protein CSVESGTSGVSYNEQFF.

This clonotype was seen many times. The chain links TRBV11-2 to TRBJ1-1; the D gene is possibly TRBD1 (5 bases). V was trimmed by 1 base and J by 5 bases, leaving 17 bases between them. The CDR3 contains 16 residues. Germline assignment: CDR1 SGHAT and CDR2 FQNNGV. CDR3 bases: TGTGCCAGCAGCTTAGGGGCCGGGAAGGAGGGGACTGAAGCTTTCTTT. This gives the protein CASSLGAGKEGTEAFF.

This clonotype occurred many times. The rearrangement uses TRBV20-1 and TRBJ2-7; D may be TRBD1 (6 bases). The V gene lost 5 bases and the J gene lost 5 bases, with 19 bases spanning the gap. Germline lookup yields CDR1 DFQATT and CDR2 SNEGSKA (reference sequence). This CDR3 has 14 amino acids. In DNA form, the CDR3 reads TGCAGTGCTGATCGGCAGGACAGTAACCACGAGCAGTACTTC. It specifies CSADRQDSNHEQYF.

This clonotype was picked up many times. This sequence joins TRBV20-1 and TRBJ2-1, with 14 bases lining up with TRBD2. The J segment lost 9 bases and the V segment lost 3 bases, leaving 4 bases of the junction unmatched. Looked up from germline, CDR1 is DFQATT and CDR2 is SNEGSKA (reference sequence). The CDR3 is 14 amino acids. The chain's CDR3 is CSARTSGGAGEQFF. In DNA, the CDR3 is TGCAGTGCTAGGACTAGCGGGGGGGCTGGTGAGCAGTTCTTC.

The table lists this clonotype with many counts. The J gene is TRBJ2-7, the V gene TRBV5-6; D gene ambiguous. V was cut by 4 bases and J by 5 bases, with 13 bases left in between. The CDR3 runs to 13 residues. Per the germline V gene, CDR1 is SGHDT and CDR2 is YYEEEE. The CDR3 coding sequence is TGTGCCAGCAGCCGAGACCCCTTGGACGAGCAGTACTTC. Residues: CASSRDPLDEQYF.

This clonotype was seen repeatedly, ten times or more. V usage is TRBV7-9 and J usage is TRBJ2-5; TRBD1 matches at 10 bases. The CDR3 totals 15 residues. With V trimmed by 2 bases and J by 2 bases, 2 bases remained unmatched. The germline V gene has CDR1 SEHNR and CDR2 FQNEAQ (reference sequence). The CDR3 reads CASSLWGQGQETQYF. The CDR3 DNA follows: TGTGCCAGCAGCTTATGGGGACAGGGGCAAGAGACCCAGTACTTC. Variable domain in full (rest from reference TRBV7-9 and TRBJ2-5): DTGVSQNPRHKITKRGQNVTFRCDPISEHNRLYWYRQTLGQGPEFLTYFQNEAQLEKSRLLSDRFSAERPKGSFSTLEIQRTEQGDSAMYLCASSLWGQGQETQYFGPGTRLLVL.

This clonotype has ten or more counts. This chain links TRBV10-3 with TRBJ2-7; 9 bases are a match to TRBD2. There are 15 residues in the CDR3. In germline, CDR1 is ENHRY, CDR2 SYGVKD. V dropped 0 bases and J dropped 5; count of bases not matched to a gene: 5. DNA for the CDR3: TGTGCCATCAGTGAGTCGAGTTCTAGCGGGGACGAGCAGTACTTC. It specifies CAISESSSSGDEQYF.

This clonotype was observed many times. The chain is built from TRBV2 and TRBJ2-1; TRBD2 matches at 10 bases. CDR1 is SNHLY and CDR2 is FYNNEI in the germline V gene. This CDR3 has 15 amino acids. J gave up 8 bases and V 6 bases, and 10 bases lay outside the gene matches. The CDR3 DNA is TGTGCCAGCAGGGACAGCGGGAGGGCCGCGGATGAGCAGTTCTTC. Amino acid sequence: CASRDSGRAADEQFF.

This clonotype came up many times. The chain combines TRBV5-1 with TRBJ2-2, with unresolved D. CDR3 length: 14 residues. Germline CDR1 and CDR2: SGHRS and YFSETQ. V lost 1 base and J lost 1, with 5 bases in between. CDR3 residues: CASSLNRNTGELFF. The CDR3 nucleotides are TGCGCCAGCAGCTTGAACAGGAACACCGGGGAGCTGTTTTTT.

This clonotype appeared many times. CDR3 loop: CASSEPLGDEQFF. As DNA, the CDR3 is TGTGCCAGCAGTGAACCGCTAGGTGATGAGCAGTTCTTC. The rearrangement joins TRBV25-1 to TRBJ2-1; D call uncertain. The V end was cut by 2 bases, the J end by 8 bases, with 10 bases between. CDR1 and CDR2 from the germline V gene are MGHDK and SYGVNS. The CDR3 consists of 13 residues.

This clonotype was observed many times. The chain carries TRBV29-1 and TRBJ1-4; D perhaps matches TRBD1 (6 bases). Trimming left V 0 bases short and J 4 bases short, with 9 bases between. Germline CDR1 and CDR2: SQVTM and ANQGSEA. This CDR3 is 14 amino acids long. CDR3 nucleotides: TGCAGCGTTGAAGAAGGGGGACTTAATGAAAAACTGTTTTTT. Its translation: CSVEEGGLNEKLFF.

This sequence joins TRBV27 and TRBJ2-4, with D uncertain. V shed 5 bases and J shed 8 bases, with 16 bases lying between them. The CDR3 is made up of 14 amino acids. Germline V gene data show CDR1 as MNHEY and CDR2 as SMNVEV (reference sequence). DNA for the CDR3: TGTGCCAGCAGTCTCTACACTATCGCGGACATTCAGTACTTC. Translation gives CASSLYTIADIQYF.

Many counts were recorded for this clonotype. The chain recombines TRBV6-6 with TRBJ2-3, with a weak D call TRBD2 (6 bases). This CDR3 comprises 12 residues. V gave up 10 bases and J gave up 6 bases, with 14 bases separating them. Germline CDR1 and CDR2: MNHNY and SVGAGI (reference sequence). The CDR3 loop is CATGTDTDTQYF. The CDR3 nucleotides read TGTGCCACCGGGACTGATACGGATACGCAGTATTTT.

At least ten counts were recorded for this clonotype. V gene TRBV5-1 combines with J gene TRBJ2-3; D call uncertain. This CDR3 is built from 14 residues. Trimming left V 0 bases short and J 3 bases short, with 8 bases between. CDR1 and CDR2 (germline): SGHRS, YFSETQ. The DNA for the CDR3 is TGCGCCAGCAGCTTGGCGGTAGAAACAGATACGCAGTATTTT. Protein sequence: CASSLAVETDTQYF. Full variable domain (outside the CDR3, taken from reference TRBV5-1 and TRBJ2-3): KAGVTQTPRYLIKTRGQQVTLSCSPISGHRSVSWYQQTPGQGLQFLFEYFSETQRNKGNFPGRFSGRQFSNSRSEMNVSTLELGDSALYLCASSLAVETDTQYFGPGTRLTVL.

The rearrangement links TRBV7-2 to TRBJ2-3; D possibly corresponds to TRBD2 (6 bases). The V end lost 5 bases, the J end lost 5 bases, and 14 bases lay between the germline ends. The CDR3 is made up of 14 amino acids. Germline CDR1 SGHTA, CDR2 FQGNSA. CDR3 amino acids: CASSPRGVVDTQYF. CDR3 in DNA: TGTGCCAGCAGCCCCCGCGGGGTTGTAGATACGCAGTATTTT.

This clonotype was counted ten times or more. This chain uses TRBV20-1 with TRBJ2-7; 7 bases are a match to TRBD1. The CDR3 runs 13 residues. Germline CDR1 DFQATT, CDR2 SNEGSKA (reference sequence). Trimming at V came to 3 bases and at J to 6 bases, leaving 8 bases not matched to a gene. As DNA, the CDR3 is TGCAGTGCTAGGGCACAGGGGAGTAGCGAGCAGTACTTC. Translated: CSARAQGSSEQYF.